Below, 26 T cell receptor beta chains from the same sample are listed, as sequenced in a study of cytomegalovirus exposure and HLA in healthy donors. The PCR had 60 Vbeta and 13 Jbeta primers. Profiled with immunoSEQ multiplex PCR; TCRdb holds only in-frame clones, not every one. The table lists some 160,000 clones, approximately 82% of them singletons. The sequenced sample was PBMCs. The receptors here all came from a male donor in good health and CMV-seronegative.

This sequence joins TRBV20-1 and TRBJ1-2; D might be TRBD1 (5 bases). The CDR3 sequence is 11 residues long. The V gene lost 7 bases and the J gene lost 7 bases, with 13 bases spanning the gap. Germline assignment: CDR1 DFQATT and CDR2 SNEGSKA (reference sequence). Written as DNA, the CDR3 is TGCAGTGGGGGCAGCTCGATTGGCTACACCTTC. Its translation: CSGGSSIGYTF.

CDR3 amino acids: CASSYTSGGSAEQYF. CDR3 DNA sequence: TGTGCCAGCAGTTACACCAGCGGGGGGTCGGCCGAGCAGTACTTC. The rearrangement uses TRBV6-5 and TRBJ2-7, with 9 bases fitting TRBD2. The CDR3 extends over 15 amino acids. The ends lost 2 bases at V and 6 bases at J; junction bases unmatched: 8. Germline V CDR1 and CDR2: MNHEY, SVGAGI.

The chain carries TRBV11-2 and TRBJ2-1; 10 bases are shared with TRBD2. The CDR3 has 17 amino acids. Germline values: CDR1 SGHAT, CDR2 FQNNGV. The junction had 2 bases not matched to a gene; V was cut back by 0 bases and J by 0 bases. The CDR3 nucleotides are TGTGCCAGCAGCTTAGACCCTAGCGGGAGCTCCTACAATGAGCAGTTCTTC. Protein sequence: CASSLDPSGSSYNEQFF.

This chain connects TRBV11-1 to TRBJ2-1; 7 bases fit TRBD2. V lost 5 bases and J lost 1; bases outside the gene matches: 5. This CDR3 region has 15 residues. Looked up from germline, CDR1 is SGHAT and CDR2 is FQDESV (reference sequence). CDR3 sequence reads: CASSPGLESYNEQFF. DNA for the CDR3: TGTGCCAGCAGCCCTGGACTAGAGTCCTACAATGAGCAGTTCTTC. The entire variable domain, with the rest obtained from reference TRBV11-1 and TRBJ2-1, is as follows: EAEVAQSPRYKITEKSQAVAFWCDPISGHATLYWYRQILGQGPELLVQFQDESVVDDSQLPKDRFSAERLKGVDSTLKIQPAELGDSAMYLCASSPGLESYNEQFFGPGTRLTVL.

A single count supports this clone. V is TRBV6-5 and J is TRBJ1-2; TRBD1 is a possible D gene (5 bases). Germline V gene data show CDR1 as MNHEY and CDR2 as SVGAGI. V was trimmed by 7 bases and J by 5 bases, leaving 20 bases between them. This CDR3 is built from 15 residues. CDR3 amino acids: CASKELPEGIYGYTF. The CDR3 nucleotides are TGTGCCAGCAAGGAATTGCCGGAGGGGATATATGGCTACACCTTC.

This clone has a single count. The gene calls are TRBV6-6 and TRBJ1-1, with 7 positions matching TRBD1. This CDR3 is 13 amino acids long. V was clipped by 7 bases and J by 2 bases; unmatched bases: 4. Per germline, CDR1 MNHNY and CDR2 SVGAGI (reference sequence). The CDR3 coding sequence is TGTGCCAGCAACAGGGGAACTAACACTGAAGCTTTCTTT. This codes for CASNRGTNTEAFF.

The chain couples TRBV7-8 to TRBJ1-5, with a tentative D call TRBD1 (5 bases). CDR3 size: 14 residues. V lost 5 bases to trimming and J lost 10 bases, with 18 bases between them. CDR1 SGHVS and CDR2 FQNEAQ come from the germline V gene. The chain's CDR3 is CASSVDRAAQPQHF. As DNA, the CDR3 is TGTGCCAGCAGCGTCGACAGAGCAGCGCAACCCCAGCATTTT.

In nucleotides, the CDR3 is TGTGCCAGTAGTATCCCGCAGGGGGATCAGCCCCAGCATTTT. This translates into CASSIPQGDQPQHF. V and J are TRBV19 and TRBJ1-5, with 7 bases lining up with TRBD1. This CDR3 contains 14 residues. Germline values: CDR1 LNHDA, CDR2 SQIVND (reference sequence). The ends lost 3 bases at V and 5 bases at J; junction bases unmatched: 4.

The chain is built from TRBV2 and TRBJ2-7; D remains unclear. From germline, CDR1 is SNHLY and CDR2 FYNNEI. The germline V and J ends were trimmed by 3 bases and 2 bases, with 8 bases remaining between them. The CDR3 is 13 residues long. The CDR3 reads CASSDRLPYEQYF. As DNA, the CDR3 is TGTGCCAGCAGTGATCGTCTTCCCTACGAGCAGTACTTC.

The V gene is TRBV29-1, the J gene TRBJ2-5; 12 nucleotides line up with TRBD1. The CDR3 runs to 14 residues. V was pared by 6 bases and J by 5 bases, with 7 bases of the junction left unmatched. Germline V gene data show CDR1 as SQVTM and CDR2 as ANQGSEA. CDR3: CSVGRDRGLETQYF. CDR3 coding DNA: TGCAGCGTCGGACGGGACAGGGGGCTGGAGACCCAGTACTTC. Full variable domain (rest looked up from reference TRBV29-1 and TRBJ2-5): SAVISQKPSRDICQRGTSLTIQCQVDSQVTMMFWYRQQPGQSLTLIATANQGSEATYESGFVIDKFPISRPNLTFSTLTVSNMSPEDSSIYLCSVGRDRGLETQYFGPGTRLLVL.

The chain combines TRBV27 with TRBJ2-5; 7 bases are a match to TRBD2. The end of the DNA aligns better with TRBJ2-7, so the J call may be wrong. CDR3 size: 16 residues. CDR1 and CDR2 (germline): MNHEY, SMNVEV (reference sequence). For the CDR3, the DNA is TGTGCCAGCAGTTTGAAGAGGCTAGCGGACTACTACGAGCAGTACTTC. It specifies CASSLKRLADYYEQYF.

The chain uses TRBV7-3 and TRBJ2-5, with 11 bases fitting TRBD2. The ends lost 5 bases at V and 1 base at J; junction bases unmatched: 6. The CDR3 covers 16 residues. The V gene's germline CDR1 is SGHTA and CDR2 FQGTGA. CDR3 DNA: TGTGCCAGCAGCCCTATAGCGGGGGGGCCCCAAGAGACCCAGTACTTC. Its translation is CASSPIAGGPQETQYF. Using reference TRBV7-3 and TRBJ2-5 for the parts outside the CDR3, the full variable domain is GAGVSQTPSNKVTEKGKYVELRCDPISGHTALYWYRQSLGQGPEFLIYFQGTGAADDSGLPNDRFFAVRPEGSVSTLKIQRTERGDSAVYLCASSPIAGGPQETQYFGPGTRLLVL.

This chain joins TRBV5-5 and TRBJ1-1, with a weak D call TRBD1 (6 bases). V lost 0 bases and J 8 bases, leaving 11 bases between the germline ends. CDR1 SGHKS and CDR2 YYEKEE come from the germline V gene (reference sequence). The CDR3 loop spans 13 amino acids. In DNA form, the CDR3 reads TGTGCCAGCAGCTTGGACAGGGTGTTAGAAGCTTTCTTT. It codes for CASSLDRVLEAFF. The entire variable domain, with the rest obtained from reference TRBV5-5 and TRBJ1-1, is as follows: DAGVTQSPTHLIKTRGQQVTLRCSPISGHKSVSWYQQVLGQGPQFIFQYYEKEERGRGNFPDRFSARQFPNYSSELNVNALLLGDSALYLCASSLDRVLEAFFGQGTRLTVV.

The chain uses TRBV2 and TRBJ1-2; the match to TRBD1 covers 7 bases. This CDR3 contains 14 residues. Germline CDR1 and CDR2: SNHLY and FYNNEI. V lost 7 bases to trimming and J lost 1 base; unmatched junction nucleotides: 6. CDR3 sequence (DNA): TGTGCCAGCATTGAGGACAGGCTTAACTATGGCTACACCTTC. Translation gives CASIEDRLNYGYTF.

This chain joins TRBV15 and TRBJ1-2, with a tentative D call TRBD1 (6 bases). Germline V lookup: CDR1 LNHNV, CDR2 YYDKDF (reference sequence). The CDR3 is 16 residues long. V gave up 4 bases and J gave up 4 bases, with 19 bases separating them. Here the CDR3 reads CATSIALGQLFYGYTF. CDR3 DNA sequence: TGTGCCACCAGCATAGCCCTTGGACAGCTTTTCTATGGCTACACCTTC.

The chain recombines TRBV2 with TRBJ2-7, with D uncertain. Trimming took 6 bases from V and 2 from J, leaving 5 bases between them. Germline V CDR1 and CDR2: SNHLY, FYNNEI. The CDR3 extends over 11 amino acids. The CDR3 sequence is CASRYAYEQYF. In DNA, the CDR3 is TGTGCCAGCAGGTATGCCTACGAGCAGTACTTC.

The chain combines TRBV7-9 with TRBJ2-5; D might be TRBD2 (6 bases). Trimming took off 1 base at V and 1 base at J, with 13 bases between the two ends. This CDR3 contains 16 residues. Per the germline V gene, CDR1 is SEHNR and CDR2 is FQNEAQ (reference sequence). The CDR3 DNA follows: TGTGCCAGCAGCTTAGGGAGGGTGGTGGGCCAAGAGACCCAGTACTTC. Protein product: CASSLGRVVGQETQYF.

The chain links TRBV6-1 to TRBJ1-1; 9 nucleotides agree with TRBD1. With 7 bases clipped from V and 0 bases from J, the junction kept 6 bases outside the gene matches. The CDR3 extends over 15 amino acids. Germline V gene sequence: CDR1 MNHNS, CDR2 SASEGT. DNA for the CDR3: TGTGCCAGCACCCCGGGACAGGGACTGAACACTGAAGCTTTCTTT. This codes for CASTPGQGLNTEAFF.

This clone is a singleton in its sample. The chain combines TRBV11-3 with TRBJ2-7, with 7 bases fitting TRBD2. This CDR3 comprises 13 residues. CDR1 is SGHNT and CDR2 is YENEEA in the germline V gene. After removal of 1 base from V and 3 bases from J, the junction contained 0 bases not matched to a gene. DNA of the CDR3: TGTGCCAGCAGCTTAGGGGGGGGCTACGAGCAGTACTTC. This encodes CASSLGGGYEQYF.

The chain is built from TRBV5-1 and TRBJ2-3, with TRBD2 identical over 9 bases. Germline V gene lookup returns CDR1 SGHRS and CDR2 YFSETQ. This CDR3 is built from 12 residues. Germline trimming cut 0 bases from V and 14 bases from J; bases unmatched to any gene: 4. The CDR3 sequence: CASSLETSGRYF. In nucleotides, the CDR3 is TGCGCCAGCAGCTTGGAGACTAGCGGCAGGTATTTT. Drawing the rest from reference TRBV5-1 and TRBJ2-3, the complete variable domain is KAGVTQTPRYLIKTRGQQVTLSCSPISGHRSVSWYQQTPGQGLQFLFEYFSETQRNKGNFPGRFSGRQFSNSRSEMNVSTLELGDSALYLCASSLETSGRYFGPGTRLTVL.

The chain uses TRBV7-9 and TRBJ2-3; 9 bases fit TRBD1. In germline, CDR1 is SEHNR, CDR2 FQNEAQ (reference sequence). The CDR3 is 15 residues long. J gave up 0 bases and V 5 bases, and 3 bases lay outside the gene matches. The CDR3 here is CASSPDRGSTDTQYF. The CDR3 nucleotides are TGTGCCAGCAGCCCCGACAGGGGGAGCACAGATACGCAGTATTTT.

The genes are TRBV27 and TRBJ1-1; the D is unclear. Germline loops: CDR1 MNHEY, CDR2 SMNVEV (reference sequence). Deletions cut 2 bases from V and 3 bases from J, with 13 bases between. The CDR3 contains 15 residues. CDR3 loop: CASSLNRQDYTEAFF. CDR3 DNA sequence: TGTGCCAGCAGTTTAAATAGGCAGGATTACACTGAAGCTTTCTTT.

The V gene is TRBV4-1, the J gene TRBJ2-4, with a tentative D call TRBD2 (5 bases). Trimming shortened V by 0 bases and J by 4 bases, and 7 bases separated the two germline ends. Germline loops: CDR1 MGHRA, CDR2 YSYEKL. CDR3 size: 14 residues. The DNA of the CDR3 is TGCGCCAGCAGCCAAGATCCGGGGAAAAACATTCAGTACTTC. Residues: CASSQDPGKNIQYF.

In this sample, this clone turned up once. The V call is TRBV6-5, the J call TRBJ1-1, with 10 positions matching TRBD1. This CDR3 comprises 13 residues. Losses at the gene ends were 6 bases for V and 3 bases for J; bases not matched to a gene: 1. CDR1 is MNHEY and CDR2 is SVGAGI in the germline V gene. CDR3 in DNA: TGTGCCAGCAGGGGACAGGGGTACACTGAAGCTTTCTTT. Translation gives CASRGQGYTEAFF.

The genes are TRBV4-2 and TRBJ2-3, with no clear D. V lost 6 bases and J lost 5, with 9 bases in between. Germline V CDR1 and CDR2: LGHNA, YNFKEQ. This CDR3 is built from 12 residues. The DNA of the CDR3 is TGTGCCAGCAGTCGCTCACAAGATACGCAGTATTTT. This codes for CASSRSQDTQYF.

In DNA form, the CDR3 reads TGCAGTGCTAGAGATAATGACGGGGTTTTCTTT. Its translation is CSARDNDGVFF. V gene TRBV20-1 combines with J gene TRBJ1-1, with D hard to call. The germline V gene encodes CDR1 DFQATT and CDR2 SNEGSKA (reference sequence). This CDR3 contains 11 residues. V was pared by 0 bases and J by 13 bases, with 12 bases between.